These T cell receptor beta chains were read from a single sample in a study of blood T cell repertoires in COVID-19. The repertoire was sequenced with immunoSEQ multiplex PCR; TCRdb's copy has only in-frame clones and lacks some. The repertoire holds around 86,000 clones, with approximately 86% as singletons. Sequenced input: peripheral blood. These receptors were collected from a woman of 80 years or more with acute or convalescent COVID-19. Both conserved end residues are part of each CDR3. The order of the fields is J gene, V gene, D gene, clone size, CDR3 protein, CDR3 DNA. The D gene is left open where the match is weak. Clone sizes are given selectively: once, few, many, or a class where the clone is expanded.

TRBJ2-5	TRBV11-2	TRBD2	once	CASSFGLETQYF	TGTGCCAGCAGCTTCGGACTAGAAACCCAGTACTTC
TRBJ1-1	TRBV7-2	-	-	CASSLAGVNTEAFF	TGTGCCAGCAGCTTAGCCGGTGTTAACACTGAAGCTTTCTTT
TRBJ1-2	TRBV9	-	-	CASSVASTLYGYTF	TGTGCCAGCAGCGTAGCCTCGACACTCTATGGCTACACCTTC
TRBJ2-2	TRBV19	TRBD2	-	CASSIPSSGSNFGELFF	TGTGCCAGTAGTATACCCTCTAGCGGGAGTAATTTCGGGGAGCTGTTTTTT
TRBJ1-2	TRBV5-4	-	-	CASSPLQSYGYTF	TGTGCCAGCAGCCCCCTGCAGTCCTATGGCTACACCTTC
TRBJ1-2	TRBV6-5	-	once	CASSPSVRQSAGYTF	TGTGCCAGCAGCCCCTCTGTCCGACAGTCCGCTGGCTACACCTTC
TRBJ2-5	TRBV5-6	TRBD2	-	CASSAGTSGQETQYF	TGTGCCAGCAGCGCTGGGACTAGCGGCCAAGAGACCCAGTACTTC
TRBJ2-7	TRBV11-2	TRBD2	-	CASSLAGGTYEQYF	TGTGCCAGCAGCTTAGCGGGAGGAACCTACGAGCAGTACTTC
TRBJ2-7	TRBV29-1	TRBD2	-	CSVGTSGSYEQYF	TGCAGCGTTGGAACTAGCGGCTCCTACGAGCAGTACTTC
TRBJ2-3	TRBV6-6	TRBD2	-	CASSRGGASGSGGTDTQYF	TGTGCCAGCAGTCGGGGCGGGGCTAGCGGCAGTGGAGGTACAGATACGCAGTATTTT
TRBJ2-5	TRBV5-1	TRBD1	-	CASRLGQAGETQYF	TGCGCCAGCAGACTGGGACAGGCGGGAGAGACCCAGTACTTC
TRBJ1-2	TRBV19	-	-	CASSILGVGGYTF	TGTGCCAGTAGTATTTTAGGAGTAGGAGGCTACACCTTC
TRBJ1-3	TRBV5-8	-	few	CASGQISGNTIYF	TGTGCCAGCGGGCAGATCTCTGGAAACACCATATATTTT
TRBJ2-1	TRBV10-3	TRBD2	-	CAISDPVGTSRGNEQFF	TGTGCCATCAGTGACCCCGTGGGGACTAGTAGGGGAAATGAGCAGTTCTTC
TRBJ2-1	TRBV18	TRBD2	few	CASRGGSNYNEQFF	TGTGCCAGCCGCGGCGGGAGTAACTACAATGAGCAGTTCTTC
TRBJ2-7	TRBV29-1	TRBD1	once	CSVEPPGQPYEQYF	TGCAGCGTTGAGCCCCCGGGACAGCCCTACGAGCAGTACTTC
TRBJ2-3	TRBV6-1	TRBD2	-	CASSEGSGILFVTDTQYF	TGTGCCAGCAGTGAGGGTAGCGGGATTCTTTTTGTGACAGATACGCAGTATTTT
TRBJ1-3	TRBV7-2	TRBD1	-	CASSSQGAHGNTIYF	TGTGCCAGCAGCTCACAGGGGGCGCATGGAAACACCATATATTTT
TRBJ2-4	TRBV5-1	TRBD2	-	CASSPDGVSGGDIQYF	TGCGCCAGCAGCCCGGACGGGGTCTCGGGAGGGGACATTCAGTACTTC